This T cell receptor beta chain was sequenced for a study of control samples from healthy donors and cancer patients. Trimming shortened V by 2 bases and J by 0 bases, and 11 bases separated the two germline ends. Germline values: CDR1 MDHEN, CDR2 SYDVKM. The CDR3 extends over 16 amino acids. Data came from immunoSEQ multiplex PCR; TCRdb stores just in-frame clones and leaves some out. The sample contains 150,000 to 200,000 clones, 90% of which appear only once. Sample: blood. This chain connects TRBV28 to TRBJ1-3; no definite D call. The receptor was derived from a woman aged 50 to 60 in good health. CDR3 loop: CASSLVFSNSGNTIYF. CDR3 bases: TGTGCCAGCAGTTTAGTTTTTTCTAACTCTGGAAACACCATATATTTT.